This note documents a single TCR beta chain sequence. The clone's antigen remains unknown. The record has no base qualities; no much larger clone is one base away. This record belongs to a study of shared clonotypes between healthy human individuals (dated by TCRdb to about 2020). The study in broad terms: A few men and two women, aged 18 to 49 years, made up the cohort. Libraries were prepared and TCR repertoires were sequenced by different laboratories using diverse techniques, in order to increase sequencing depth and limit assay-specific biases. Each donor's leukapheresis produced roughly between about 0.9 and 9.5 billion PBMCs. To estimate repertoire size and how much clonotype sharing occurs between individuals, the study deeply sequenced the blood TCR repertoires of roughly 5 healthy adults. For each donor, three plates each were used for CD4 naive and CD4 memory, two plates were used for CD8 naive, and one plate was used for CD8 memory.

Trimming takes 7 bases off V and 3 bases off J; junction bases not matched to a gene: 5. CDR1 and CDR2, looked up from the germline V gene, are MDHEN and SYDVKM. The cysteine opens and the phenylalanine closes a CDR3 of 14 amino acids. The only DNA kept is the CDR3, 42 bases in frame from the first base. TCR CDR3 regions were amplified from genomic DNA by multiplex PCR using the deep immunoSEQ assay. For each cell subset, the extracted genomic DNA was distributed evenly across all wells of several immunoSEQ 96-well plates, and each plate served as one replicate. For sorted subsets, each replicate PCR was loaded with 200 ng genomic DNA, equivalent to about 30,000 T cell genomes. Purified libraries were measured with a Qubit 3.0 fluorometer, size-checked on a Bioanalyzer 2100, and measured again with the KAPA Library Quantification kit. Every immunoSEQ 96-well plate was sequenced on a separate single-read 150-cycle Illumina NextSeq 550 flow cell. Per the original workflow: The immunoSEQ output contained only junctional sequences without quality scores, so filtering could not match that applied to full-length reads. To assign V/J genes and CDR3, sequences were annotated against IMGT germline references using PyIR, a Python wrapper for IgBLAST v1.9. Reads were filtered out if the reads had weak V/J assignments (E-value above 1e-6), no CDR3, stop codons, out-of-frame junctions, or ambiguous translated residues. A V3J clonotype was defined by an identical inferred V gene, J gene, and CDR3 amino acid sequence. To compute the percentage overlap between repertoires, the number of shared unique clonotypes was divided by the size of the smaller repertoire. RTK rarefaction, the Chao1 estimator, and Recon v2.1 estimates of unobserved clonotypes were used to assess repertoire richness. For all TCRbeta clonotypes obtained by the gDNA method from a handful of donors, generation probabilities were computed with OLGA. Entries here come from immuneACCESS through TCRdb and include only in-frame sequences with V and J called. Some clones fail to appear in such tables; in the studies checked, an unresolved V gene covers under half of the shortfall, and the cause of the remainder is unknown. V, J and clone size were drawn from that table, and D and trimming were deduced from the DNA. A total of 2 million to 2.5 million clones appear in this sample, roughly 93% of them only once. Of the sample, 0.39% is held by the ten largest clones.

The research as a whole found: Only blood was sampled, and tissue TCR repertoires likely differ from those in blood. The genetic and exposure-history diversity represented was limited by the small number of donors. Larger estimated clonotype richness was generally found for naive subsets than for memory subsets. When a few donors were compared, the shared fraction of clonotypes was roughly 4.8% for naive CD4, about 4% for naive CD8, 2.3% for memory CD4, and 0.4% for memory CD8. Even with the large sequencing depth, rarefaction of the sorted-subset datasets indicated that sequencing was incomplete. Compared with non-shared clonotypes, the clonotypes found in all four sorted-subset donors had higher generation probabilities. Pairwise subsampling indicated that sequencing depth was expected to affect the degree of clonotype sharing among donors.

Donors were healthy HIV-negative adults with no recently reported acute infections or vaccinations. Every donor was a Caucasian adult residing in Nashville, Tennessee, USA. Magnetic negative selection was used to enrich CD4+ T cells, after which naive cells were positively selected on CD45RA and the negative fraction became the memory subset. After blood collection by leukapheresis, PBMCs were isolated using Ficoll-Histopaque density gradient centrifugation and then cryopreserved in the vapor phase of liquid nitrogen. Analytical flow cytometry was used to check the purity and quantity of every magnetically sorted T cell population. Genomic DNA was isolated from each sorted fraction and quantified by UV absorbance on a Nanodrop 2000c.

This TCR was sampled from a man aged 18-30 years in good health. Some clones in this sample may be carry-over from other donors' samples. The V gene is TRBV28 and the J gene is TRBJ1-4; 7 central bases correspond to TRBD1. Sample: naive CD4+ T cells from PBMCs. Read against the paper, the sample's cell subset or site label means: CD45RA+ positively selected. The CDR3 region: CASNVQGANEKLFF. Here is the DNA: TGTGCCAGCAATGTCCAGGGGGCTAATGAAAAACTGTTTTTT. Where the CDR3 stops, the reference TRBV28 and TRBJ1-4 genes take over; the full variable domain is DVKVTQSSRYLVKRTGEKVFLECVQDMDHENMFWYRQDPGLGLRLIYFSYDVKMKEKGDIPEGYSVSREKKERFSLILESASTNQTSMYLCASNVQGANEKLFFGSGTQLSVL.